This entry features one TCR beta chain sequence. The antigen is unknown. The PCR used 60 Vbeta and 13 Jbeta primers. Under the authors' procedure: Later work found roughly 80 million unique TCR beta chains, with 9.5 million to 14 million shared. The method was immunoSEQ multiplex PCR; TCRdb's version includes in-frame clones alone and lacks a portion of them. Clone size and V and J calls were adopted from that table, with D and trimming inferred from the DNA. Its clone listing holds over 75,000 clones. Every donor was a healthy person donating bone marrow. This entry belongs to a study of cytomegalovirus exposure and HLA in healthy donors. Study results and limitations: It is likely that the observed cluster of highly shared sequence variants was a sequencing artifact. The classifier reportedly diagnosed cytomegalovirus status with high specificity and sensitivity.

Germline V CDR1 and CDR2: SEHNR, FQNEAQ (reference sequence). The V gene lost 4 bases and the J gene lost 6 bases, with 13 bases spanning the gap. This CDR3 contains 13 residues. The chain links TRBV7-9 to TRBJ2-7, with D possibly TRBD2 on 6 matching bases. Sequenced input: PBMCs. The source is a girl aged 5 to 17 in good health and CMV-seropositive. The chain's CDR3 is CASSSWTIAEQYF. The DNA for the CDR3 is TGTGCCAGCAGCTCCTGGACTATTGCCGAGCAGTACTTC. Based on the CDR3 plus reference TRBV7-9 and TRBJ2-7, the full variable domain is DTGVSQNPRHKITKRGQNVTFRCDPISEHNRLYWYRQTLGQGPEFLTYFQNEAQLEKSRLLSDRFSAERPKGSFSTLEIQRTEQGDSAMYLCASSSWTIAEQYFGPGTRLTVT.